The 17 T cell receptor beta chains given below trace back to one sample, sequenced in a study of T cell repertoires in cytomegalovirus infection. TCRdb passed the reads through MiXCR, listing each CDR3 protein once. The sample includes fewer than 350,000 distinct CDR3 sequences, roughly 15% of them seen just once. The sequencing sample was made of PBMCs. The receptor source for this set is a human donor in good health (CMV status not recorded). Some clones in this sample may be carry-over from other donors' samples.

This clonotype turned up a few times. CDR3 bases: TGTGCCAGCAGTTTAGCGTACGGGAACACTGAAGCTTTCTTT. It specifies CASSLAYGNTEAFF. The rearrangement uses TRBV12-3 or TRBV12-4 and TRBJ1-1; unclear D gene. The CDR3 contains 14 residues. V gave up 0 bases and J gave up 1 base, with 6 bases separating them.

This chain links TRBV5-6 with TRBJ1-6; D unclear. CDR3 length equals 16 residues. Trimming took off 0 bases at V and 8 bases at J, with 15 bases between the two ends. Looked up from germline, CDR1 is SGHDT and CDR2 is YYEEEE. The CDR3 sequence: CASSLGTERRYSPLHF. CDR3 nucleotide sequence: TGTGCCAGCAGCTTGGGAACAGAACGCCGGTATTCACCCCTCCACTTT.

This clonotype was seen many times. The J gene is TRBJ1-1, the V gene TRBV12-3 or TRBV12-4; 10 bases align to TRBD1. After removal of 4 bases from V and 8 bases from J, the junction contained 4 bases not matched to a gene. The CDR3 is 13 residues long. The CDR3 sequence: CASSSGTGVEAFF. The CDR3 bases are TGTGCCAGCAGTTCCGGGACAGGGGTAGAAGCTTTCTTT.

Ten or more counts support this clonotype. V usage is TRBV7-9 and J usage is TRBJ2-7; maybe TRBD1 (6 bases). Germline assignment: CDR1 SEHNR and CDR2 FQNEAQ (reference sequence). Deletions cut 4 bases from V and 3 bases from J, with 10 bases between. The CDR3 covers 13 residues. CDR3 DNA: TGTGCCAGCAGCTGGGCAGGGGACTACGAGCAGTACTTC. Its protein product is CASSWAGDYEQYF.

In its sample, this clonotype was seen many times. This chain joins TRBV7-8 and TRBJ1-1, with TRBD1 as a possible D gene (5 bases). Germline CDR1 SGHVS, CDR2 FQNEAQ. V was shortened by 4 bases and J by 7 bases, with 28 bases between the two germline ends. CDR3 length: 18 residues. This CDR3 is CASSSLSGPYTNSIEAFF. In DNA form, the CDR3 reads TGTGCCAGCAGCTCATTGTCGGGGCCCTATACCAACTCGATTGAAGCTTTCTTT.

Details on this clonotype: One junction end does not reproduce the germline sequence, and a read error may be involved. The CDR3: CASSQDHGGSYGYTF. The CDR3, as DNA: TGTGCCAGCAGCCAAGATCACGGCGGGAGCTATGGCTACACCTTC. The V gene is TRBV4-1, the J gene TRBJ1-2; D is unclear. The CDR3 runs 15 residues. The germline CDR1 and CDR2 sequences are MGHRA and YSYEKL.

The chain recombines TRBV7-3 with TRBJ1-6, with D unresolved. This CDR3 contains 14 residues. V shed 1 base and J shed 10 bases, with 11 bases lying between them. Germline CDR1 and CDR2: SGHTA and FQGTGA. The CDR3 nucleotides are TGTGCCAGCAGCTTAATCGGGGTAGGGTCACCCCTCCACTTT. It yields the protein CASSLIGVGSPLHF.

The V gene is TRBV27, the J gene TRBJ1-1; D ambiguous. Trimming removed 6 bases from V and 2 bases from J, with 13 bases in between. The length of the CDR3 is 14 residues. In germline, CDR1 is MNHEY, CDR2 SMNVEV (reference sequence). This CDR3 reads CASSTAGVNTEAFF. The CDR3 coding sequence is TGTGCCAGCAGCACGGCAGGAGTCAACACTGAAGCTTTCTTT.

The chain carries TRBV6-8 and TRBJ1-5; D is unresolved. CDR1 is MNHGY, CDR2 SAAAGT, per germline. This CDR3 is 13 amino acids long. Trimming stripped 2 bases from V and 7 bases from J, with 9 bases between. The CDR3 reads CASSYGVRQPQHF. The DNA for the CDR3 is TGTGCCAGCAGTTACGGGGTTAGGCAGCCCCAGCATTTT.

At least ten counts were recorded for this clonotype. J is TRBJ2-1 and V is TRBV11-1; 7 nucleotides line up with TRBD1. The CDR3 spans 14 residues. Germline V gives CDR1 SGHAT, CDR2 FQDESV (reference sequence). Trimming took 5 bases from V and 6 from J; bases not matched to a gene: 7. The CDR3 reads CASSPRRQGNEQFF. CDR3 DNA sequence: TGTGCCAGCAGCCCCCGCCGACAGGGCAATGAGCAGTTCTTC.

The sample holds many counts of this clonotype. The chain carries TRBV7-2 and TRBJ1-1; D gene unclear. Germline lookup yields CDR1 SGHTA and CDR2 FQGNSA. Trimming cost V 6 bases and J 1 base, with 12 bases left between them. This CDR3 comprises 14 residues. The CDR3 loop reads CASRQTLGNTEAFF. In DNA form, the CDR3 reads TGTGCCAGCAGGCAGACCTTGGGGAACACTGAAGCTTTCTTT.

In this sample, this clonotype turned up many times. The rearrangement uses TRBV7-2 and TRBJ1-3; unclear D gene. Germline CDR1 and CDR2: SGHTA and FQGNSA. Trimming shortened V by 1 base and J by 4 bases, and 8 bases separated the two germline ends. This CDR3 has 14 amino acids. CDR3 region: CASSLVGRGNTIYF. CDR3 DNA: TGTGCCAGCAGCTTAGTAGGGCGCGGAAACACCATATATTTT.

The sample holds a few counts of this clonotype. CDR3 nucleotides: TGCAGCGTTGAAGCAATCGACAGAGCTACTAACTATGGCTACACCTTC. It codes for CSVEAIDRATNYGYTF. The chain recombines TRBV29-1 with TRBJ1-2; D is possibly TRBD1 (5 bases). Germline CDR1 and CDR2: SQVTM and ANQGSEA. This CDR3 is 16 amino acids long. V was cut by 1 base and J by 0 bases, with 15 bases left in between.

This clonotype has at least ten counts. This chain uses TRBV11-1 with TRBJ1-5; no firm D call. Germline CDR1 reads SGHAT; CDR2 reads FQDESV (reference sequence). The CDR3 has 13 residues. V was cut by 5 bases and J by 6 bases, with 11 bases left in between. The CDR3 DNA follows: TGTGCCAGCAGCCCATCCACGGGTCAGCCCCAGCATTTT. Translated: CASSPSTGQPQHF.

In this sample, this clonotype turned up a few times. V is TRBV5-8 and J is TRBJ1-6; the D gene is possibly TRBD1 (5 bases). The germline CDR1 and CDR2 sequences are SGHTS and YDEGEE. Trimming pared 4 bases from V and 11 bases from J, leaving 13 bases between. This CDR3 comprises 13 residues. The CDR3 nucleotides read TGTGCCAGCAGCCTTAGGCGGGGGACACCCCTCCACTTT. Amino acid sequence: CASSLRRGTPLHF.

The sample holds a few counts of this clonotype. The J gene is TRBJ1-2, the V gene TRBV12-3 or TRBV12-4; D may be TRBD1 (6 bases). This CDR3 contains 11 residues. The V end was cut by 5 bases, the J end by 9 bases, with 10 bases between. The CDR3 is CASSTTGRYTF. DNA of the CDR3: TGTGCCAGCAGTACTACAGGGCGCTACACCTTC.

The chain is built from TRBV20-1 and TRBJ1-6; D perhaps matches TRBD1 (6 bases). With 3 bases removed from V and 7 bases from J, the gap between germline ends came to 13 bases. Germline loops: CDR1 DFQATT, CDR2 SNEGSKA (reference sequence). CDR3 length: 14 amino acids. CDR3 sequence reads: CSASRGGRNSPLHF. The CDR3 DNA reads as TGCAGTGCTAGTAGGGGGGGTAGAAATTCACCCCTCCACTTT.